The T cell receptor (beta chain) described here comes from a study of blood T cell repertoires in COVID-19. Germline V gene lookup returns CDR1 SGHAT and CDR2 FQNNGV. The CDR3 loop spans 15 amino acids. V was clipped by 5 bases and J by 3 bases; unmatched bases: 7. Method: immunoSEQ multiplex PCR; TCRdb's copy keeps in-frame clones and lacks some. This sample carries 50,000 or so clones, about four fifths of them seen once, and the ten largest clones take around a tenth. The material sequenced was peripheral blood. The sequence came from an elderly man with COVID-19, enrolled during active disease. The chain uses TRBV11-2 and TRBJ1-5; 7 bases fit TRBD1. CDR3 DNA: TGTGCCAGCAGCGAGAACACAGGGGACAATCAGCCCCAGCATTTT. Translating gives CASSENTGDNQPQHF.